This TCR beta chain was sequenced in a study of blood T cell repertoires in COVID-19. The germline V and J ends were trimmed by 5 bases and 1 base, with 20 bases remaining between them. This CDR3 region has 17 residues. Germline CDR1 SGHTA, CDR2 FQGNSA. In terms of age and location, participants ranged from roughly 18 to 100 years and lived in about two dozen US areas. Cohort placement rested on clinical history that participants reported themselves. In the authors' methods: Nucleated cell counts were estimated from reference gene primer amplification. Assay: immunoSEQ multiplex PCR; the TCRdb copy retains only in-frame clones and omits some. V and J calls and clone size follow that table, whereas D and trimming were derived from the DNA. Of 280,000 or so clones detected, 70% to 90% appear once; the ten largest clones hold 6% to 7%.

The source of this sequence is a woman aged 40 to 55 who had recovered from COVID-19. The specimen was PBMCs or T cells enriched from blood (not recorded which). The chain is built from TRBV7-2 and TRBJ2-5; possible D gene TRBD1, 5 bases. The CDR3, as DNA: TGTGCCAGCAGCGGGGCCTGGGTGGCCTCTCCCCAAGAGACCCAGTACTTC. It specifies CASSGAWVASPQETQYF.